These 22 T cell receptor beta chains share one sample of origin, sequenced in a study of cytomegalovirus exposure and HLA in healthy donors. The primer mix had 60 Vbeta and 13 Jbeta primers. Only in-frame clones appear in the TCRdb table, and some are missing; sequencing was by immunoSEQ multiplex PCR. The table records 50,000 to 60,000 clones, approximately 70% of them present only once. The specimen sequenced was PBMCs. The receptors were gathered from a man aged 18 to 35 in good health and CMV-seronegative.

The chain uses TRBV6-5 and TRBJ2-3; 11 bases are a match to TRBD2. CDR1 is MNHEY, CDR2 SVGAGI, per germline. V dropped 4 bases and J dropped 5; count of bases not matched to a gene: 2. CDR3 length equals 14 residues. The CDR3 nucleotides are TGTGCCAGCAGTTCCGGACTAGCGGGAGATACGCAGTATTTT. As protein: CASSSGLAGDTQYF.

The rearrangement joins TRBV6-5 to TRBJ1-4, with TRBD1 matching over 7 bases. This CDR3 is built from 16 residues. The germline V gene has CDR1 MNHEY and CDR2 SVGAGI. The V segment lost 2 bases and the J segment 10 bases; nucleotides outside the gene matches: 13. This chain's CDR3 is CASSYSQPRGVGKLFF. Here the CDR3 DNA reads TGTGCCAGCAGTTACAGTCAACCCAGGGGGGTAGGAAAACTGTTTTTT.

The chain carries TRBV19 and TRBJ1-2; no clear D gene. Looked up from germline, CDR1 is LNHDA and CDR2 is SQIVND (reference sequence). Between the trimmed V and J ends, which lost 0 bases and 4 bases, there was a span of 6 bases. This CDR3 comprises 13 residues. CDR3 nucleotides: TGTGCCAGTAGTATAGATCCGGTCTATGGCTACACCTTC. It specifies CASSIDPVYGYTF.

The count of this clone is one. One end of the junction does not line up with germline, which may come from a read error. The chain employs TRBV28 and TRBJ1-5; 9 nucleotides line up with TRBD1. This CDR3 has 21 residues. Germline-derived CDR1 and CDR2 are MDHEN and SYDVKM. Here the CDR3 reads CASNLSLLPGQGQYSNQPQHF. The CDR3 DNA follows: TGTGCCAGCAATTTATCCCTTCTCCCGGGACAGGGCCAATATAGCAATCAGCCCCAGCATTTT.

This clone came up once. The chain is built from TRBV7-8 and TRBJ2-2; 10 bases align to TRBD2. The CDR3 loop spans 16 amino acids. The germline gives CDR1 SGHVS, CDR2 FQNEAQ. The trim removed 4 bases at V and 6 bases at J, leaving 8 bases unmatched. The CDR3 nucleotides read TGTGCCAGCAGCTGGGGTTCAGCGGGAGGGTCCGGGGAGCTGTTTTTT. It encodes CASSWGSAGGSGELFF.

This clone was detected a few times. The chain is built from TRBV7-8 and TRBJ1-5; 8 positions agree with TRBD1. Losses at the gene ends were 5 bases for V and 2 bases for J; bases not matched to a gene: 2. The CDR3 sequence is 14 residues long. Per germline, CDR1 SGHVS and CDR2 FQNEAQ. The CDR3 DNA follows: TGTGCCAGCAGCCCGGACAGGGGCAATCAGCCCCAGCATTTT. It yields the protein CASSPDRGNQPQHF. Full variable domain (outside the CDR3, taken from reference TRBV7-8 and TRBJ1-5): GAGVSQSPRYKVAKRGQDVALRCDPISGHVSLFWYQQALGQGPEFLTYFQNEAQLDKSGLPSDRFFAERPEGSVSTLKIQRTQQEDSAVYLCASSPDRGNQPQHFGDGTRLSIL.

The chain couples TRBV11-2 to TRBJ2-7; possible D gene TRBD2, 5 bases. The CDR3 covers 15 residues. V was cut by 6 bases and J by 4 bases, with 19 bases left in between. CDR1 and CDR2 from the germline V gene are SGHAT and FQNNGV. CDR3 loop: CASSLTGIMKYEQYF. The CDR3 region has the DNA TGTGCCAGCAGTCTCACCGGGATCATGAAATACGAGCAGTACTTC.

This chain links TRBV15 with TRBJ1-4; TRBD1 agrees at 8 bases. Trimming at V came to 3 bases and at J to 3 bases, leaving 3 bases not matched to a gene. There are 15 residues in the CDR3. Germline-derived CDR1 and CDR2 are LNHNV and YYDKDF (reference sequence). The CDR3 coding sequence is TGTGCCACCAGCAGGGAGACAGGGGCTAATGAAAAACTGTTTTTT. Residues: CATSRETGANEKLFF.

This clone was seen a single time. The V gene is TRBV7-6, the J gene TRBJ1-1, with no clear D. Per germline, CDR1 SGHVS and CDR2 FNYEAQ. V was cut by 5 bases and J by 1 base, with 8 bases left in between. CDR3 size: 13 residues. The DNA for the CDR3 is TGTGCCAGCAGCCCGAACAAGAACACTGAAGCTTTCTTT. Translated: CASSPNKNTEAFF.

The chain carries TRBV13 and TRBJ2-7, with 8 bases matching TRBD1. Per germline, CDR1 PRHDT and CDR2 FYEKMQ (reference sequence). J was trimmed by 9 bases and V by 1 base; bases with no gene match: 8. CDR3 size: 14 residues. The CDR3 DNA is TGTGCCAGCAGCTTAGACAGGGGGAATTTAGCGCAGTACTTC. This translates into CASSLDRGNLAQYF.

The rearrangement uses TRBV5-1 and TRBJ1-4; 12 bases are a match to TRBD1. Germline CDR1 reads SGHRS; CDR2 reads YFSETQ. The CDR3 is 16 amino acids. The ends lost 0 bases at V and 3 bases at J; junction bases unmatched: 0. This CDR3 is CASSLGDRGPNEKLFF. The CDR3 bases are TGCGCCAGCAGCTTGGGGGACAGGGGGCCTAATGAAAAACTGTTTTTT.

The DNA of the CDR3 is TGTGCCACCTCTAGCAGGCTGGGGGGAGAGACCCAGTACTTC. Amino acid sequence: CATSSRLGGETQYF. This chain connects TRBV15 to TRBJ2-5, with a possible D match to TRBD2 (6 bases). Per the germline V gene, CDR1 is LNHNV and CDR2 is YYDKDF (reference sequence). The CDR3 extends over 14 amino acids. Trimming shortened V by 8 bases and J by 4 bases, and 17 bases separated the two germline ends.

The J gene is TRBJ1-1, the V gene TRBV7-3; D remains unclear. The CDR3 totals 13 residues. V shed 2 bases and J shed 4 bases, with 8 bases lying between them. The germline gives CDR1 SGHTA, CDR2 FQGTGA. CDR3 amino acids: CASSLDIVTEAFF. CDR3 DNA: TGTGCCAGCAGCTTAGACATTGTCACTGAAGCTTTCTTT.

The J gene is TRBJ1-1, the V gene TRBV30; 10 nucleotides line up with TRBD1. V was pared by 0 bases and J by 5 bases, with 6 bases of the junction left unmatched. The CDR3 has 15 amino acids. Germline loops: CDR1 GTSNPN, CDR2 SVGIG (reference sequence). The CDR3 nucleotides are TGTGCCTGGAGTGTAATTACGGGACAGGGGACTGAAGCTTTCTTT. Residues: CAWSVITGQGTEAFF.

With regard to this clone: The germline gene is not matched at one end of the junction; a read error may be the cause. Other DNA sequences in the same sample also yield this CDR3. The V gene is TRBV6-5, the J gene TRBJ2-7; D gene uncertain. This CDR3 region has 13 residues. Per germline, CDR1 MNHEY and CDR2 SVGAGI. The CDR3 protein is CASSYLTDDEQYF. The DNA of the CDR3 is TGTGCCAGTAGTTACCTCACAGATGACGAGCAGTACTTC.

This clone was detected a few times. The chain recombines TRBV27 with TRBJ2-3; possible D gene TRBD1, 5 bases. Germline loops: CDR1 MNHEY, CDR2 SMNVEV (reference sequence). The CDR3 contains 15 residues. V dropped 6 bases and J dropped 0 bases, with 13 bases sitting between them. Here the CDR3 DNA reads TGTGCCAGCAGGCGAGACAGAACCAGCACAGATACGCAGTATTTT. Translation gives CASRRDRTSTDTQYF.

The chain has TRBV7-9 and TRBJ2-3; 7 nucleotides match TRBD2. In germline, CDR1 is SEHNR, CDR2 FQNEAQ (reference sequence). This CDR3 spans 14 amino acids. Unmatched junction bases numbered 1, after V lost 4 bases and J lost 0 bases. The CDR3 spells CASSYSGSTDTQYF. The CDR3 nucleotides are TGTGCCAGCAGCTATAGCGGGAGCACAGATACGCAGTATTTT. Supplemented by reference TRBV7-9 and TRBJ2-3, the full variable domain reads DTGVSQNPRHKITKRGQNVTFRCDPISEHNRLYWYRQTLGQGPEFLTYFQNEAQLEKSRLLSDRFSAERPKGSFSTLEIQRTEQGDSAMYLCASSYSGSTDTQYFGPGTRLTVL.

This rearrangement joins TRBV9 to TRBJ2-5; the match to TRBD2 covers 7 bases. Per germline, CDR1 SGDLS and CDR2 YYNGEE. The CDR3 sequence is 12 residues long. Germline trimming cut 10 bases from V and 5 bases from J; bases unmatched to any gene: 8. The CDR3 spells CASSSGTETQYF. CDR3 in DNA: TGTGCCTCCTCGAGCGGGACGGAGACCCAGTACTTC.

V is TRBV10-3 and J is TRBJ2-7; D gene unclear. Trimming removed 3 bases from V and 1 base from J, with 7 bases in between. Germline CDR1 is ENHRY and CDR2 is SYGVKD. The CDR3 has 13 amino acids. The CDR3 DNA sequence: TGTGCCATCAGTGATCGGGTTTCCTACGAGCAGTACTTC. Translation gives CAISDRVSYEQYF.

V is TRBV4-3 and J is TRBJ1-5, with D hard to call. The germline V gene has CDR1 LGHNA and CDR2 YSLEER. The germline V and J ends were trimmed by 0 bases and 2 bases, with 8 bases remaining between them. The CDR3 is 15 amino acids. This CDR3 is CASSQDSGGNQPQHF. As DNA, the CDR3 is TGCGCCAGCAGCCAAGATAGTGGTGGCAATCAGCCCCAGCATTTT.

This clone was seen only once. The V call is TRBV30, the J call TRBJ2-7; D gene ambiguous. Germline values: CDR1 GTSNPN, CDR2 SVGIG (reference sequence). The CDR3 sequence is 12 residues long. V was pared by 0 bases and J by 0 bases, with 3 bases between. CDR3 amino acids: CAWSVLSYEQYF. CDR3 nucleotide sequence: TGTGCCTGGAGTGTACTCTCCTACGAGCAGTACTTC.

The gene calls are TRBV7-9 and TRBJ2-3; tentatively, D is TRBD2 (6 bases). The V gene lost 5 bases and the J gene lost 0 bases, with 12 bases spanning the gap. Germline CDR1 is SEHNR and CDR2 is FQNEAQ (reference sequence). The CDR3 extends over 15 amino acids. The chain's CDR3 is CASSQAGRSTDTQYF. For the CDR3, the DNA is TGTGCCAGCAGCCAAGCGGGTCGCAGCACAGATACGCAGTATTTT.